A selection of T cell receptor beta chains follows, all from one sample in a study of neurological immune-mediated disorders. TCRdb itself ran the 5' RACE reads through MiXCR, one entry per CDR3 protein. The sample has about 49,000 distinct CDR3 sequences; more than 8% are singletons. The source material was PBMCs. Receptor source: a woman aged 35 to 49 in good health. CDR3s include the opening cysteine and the closing phenylalanine or tryptophan. Each record gives: J gene, V gene, clone size, D gene, CDR3 protein, CDR3 DNA. A D gene is named only where the DNA matches it firmly. For some rows the clone size is stated as once, few or many, or as a class when expanded; others skip it.

j_call: TRBJ2-7; v_call: TRBV29-1; clone_size: many; d_call: -; cdr3_aa: CSVEDRGSRPYEQYF; cdr3_nt: TGCAGCGTTGAAGATCGGGGTTCCCGTCCCTACGAGCAGTACTTC
j_call: TRBJ2-5; v_call: TRBV4-2; clone_size: -; d_call: TRBD2; cdr3_aa: CASSQDWDGGAETQYF; cdr3_nt: TGTGCCAGCAGCCAAGATTGGGACGGGGGGGCGGAGACCCAGTACTTC
j_call: TRBJ1-1; v_call: TRBV12-3/TRBV12-4; clone_size: many; d_call: -; cdr3_aa: CASSLRLNTEAFF; cdr3_nt: TGTGCCAGCAGTCTCAGATTGAACACTGAAGCTTTCTTT
j_call: TRBJ1-2; v_call: TRBV7-9; clone_size: many; d_call: TRBD1; cdr3_aa: CASSKDRGRSYGYTF; cdr3_nt: TGTGCCAGCAGCAAGGACAGGGGACGGAGCTATGGCTACACCTTC
j_call: TRBJ1-2; v_call: TRBV27; clone_size: many; d_call: -; cdr3_aa: CASNSGRGYGYTF; cdr3_nt: TGTGCCAGCAACTCAGGTCGGGGCTATGGCTACACCTTC
j_call: TRBJ2-5; v_call: TRBV5-1; clone_size: many; d_call: -; cdr3_aa: CASSLVRDSPQETQYF; cdr3_nt: TGCGCCAGCAGCTTGGTCCGGGACTCACCTCAAGAGACCCAGTACTTC
j_call: TRBJ1-1; v_call: TRBV6-2/TRBV6-3; clone_size: -; d_call: TRBD1; cdr3_aa: CASSYGQGGLNTEAFF; cdr3_nt: TGTGCCAGCAGTTACGGCCAGGGGGGCTTGAACACTGAAGCTTTCTTT
j_call: TRBJ2-1; v_call: TRBV7-9; clone_size: many; d_call: TRBD2; cdr3_aa: CASSRPLLAGGNEQFF; cdr3_nt: TGTGCCAGCAGCCGCCCCTTACTAGCGGGGGGCAATGAGCAGTTCTTC
j_call: TRBJ2-1; v_call: TRBV29-1; clone_size: -; d_call: -; cdr3_aa: CSVAPSAVGNEQFF; cdr3_nt: TGCAGCGTTGCCCCATCTGCGGTAGGCAATGAGCAGTTCTTC
j_call: TRBJ2-1; v_call: TRBV20-1; clone_size: many; d_call: -; cdr3_aa: CSARKTQGANEQFF; cdr3_nt: TGCAGTGCTAGAAAGACCCAGGGCGCGAATGAGCAGTTCTTC
j_call: TRBJ2-2; v_call: TRBV6-4; clone_size: many; d_call: -; cdr3_aa: CASSDSTNTGELFF; cdr3_nt: TGTGCCAGCAGTGACTCTACGAACACCGGGGAGCTGTTTTTT
j_call: TRBJ1-5; v_call: TRBV4-2; clone_size: many; d_call: -; cdr3_aa: CASSQSARTVGNQPQHF; cdr3_nt: TGTGCCAGCAGCCAGTCGGCCCGGACAGTCGGCAATCAGCCCCAGCATTTT
j_call: TRBJ2-7; v_call: TRBV9; clone_size: many; d_call: TRBD1; cdr3_aa: CASSPGNRGRPGEQYF; cdr3_nt: TGTGCCAGCAGCCCCGGGAACAGGGGGCGCCCGGGGGAGCAGTACTTC
j_call: TRBJ1-2; v_call: TRBV9; clone_size: many; d_call: -; cdr3_aa: CASSVHRWGGDGYTF; cdr3_nt: TGTGCCAGCAGCGTACATAGGTGGGGGGGCGATGGCTACACCTTC
j_call: TRBJ1-2; v_call: TRBV20-1; clone_size: -; d_call: -; cdr3_aa: CCAVGEPSIYGYTF; cdr3_nt: TGCTGTGCTGTGGGGGAACCTAGTATCTATGGCTACACCTTC